These T cell receptor beta chains were read from a single sample in a study of cytomegalovirus exposure and HLA in healthy donors. Generated by immunoSEQ multiplex PCR, the TCRdb table keeps only in-frame clones and is missing some. The table includes 110,000 to 150,000 clones, 60% to 80% detected once. Sequenced input: PBMCs. The receptors come from a young woman in good health and CMV-seronegative. Each CDR3 is given with its conserved first and last residue. Each record gives: D gene, V gene, J gene, clone size, CDR3 protein, CDR3 DNA. The D gene is left open where the match is weak. Clone size is given for some rows only: seen once, a few or many times, or a class if the clone is expanded.

>NA|TRBV10-1|TRBJ2-2|once
CASSGRQVEKSGVGELFF
TGCGCCAGCAGTGGCCGACAAGTAGAGAAATCAGGGGTCGGGGAGCTGTTTTTT
>TRBD1|TRBV6-6|TRBJ1-2|NA
CASSEKGQGIYGYTF
TGTGCCAGCAGCGAGAAGGGACAGGGTATCTATGGCTACACCTTC
>NA|TRBV7-3|TRBJ2-1|once
CASSLTGVSEQFF
TGTGCCAGCAGCTTAACGGGAGTGAGCGAGCAGTTCTTC
>TRBD2|TRBV14|TRBJ2-1|NA
CASSQLGLAGGHEQFF
TGTGCCAGCAGCCAACTGGGACTAGCGGGGGGGCACGAGCAGTTCTTC
>NA|TRBV4-2|TRBJ1-3|NA
CASSQDSGVGNTIYF
TGTGCCAGCAGCCAAGATTCAGGCGTCGGAAACACCATATATTTT
>NA|TRBV27|TRBJ1-1|NA
CASRSFNTEAFF
TGTGCCAGCAGGAGTTTTAACACTGAAGCTTTCTTT
>TRBD1|TRBV5-6|TRBJ1-2|once
CASSPGGRGDTYGYTF
TGTGCCAGCAGCCCCGGGGGCAGGGGGGATACCTATGGCTACACCTTC
>TRBD1|TRBV18|TRBJ1-2|few
CASSPLETGRNGYTF
TGTGCCAGCTCACCACTCGAGACAGGGCGGAATGGCTACACCTTC
>NA|TRBV7-8|TRBJ1-6|NA
CASSLPDWRAPLHF
TGTGCCAGCAGCCTCCCGGACTGGCGAGCACCCCTCCACTTT
>TRBD2|TRBV5-1|TRBJ2-5|NA
CASSLASGEETQYF
TGCGCCAGCAGCTTGGCTAGCGGGGAGGAGACCCAGTACTTC
>NA|TRBV9|TRBJ2-1|NA
CASARIDTNEQFF
TGTGCCAGCGCCCGGATAGACACCAATGAGCAGTTCTTC
>NA|TRBV11-3|TRBJ2-7|NA
CASSLSGQSEQYF
TGTGCCAGCAGCCTTAGTGGACAGAGCGAGCAGTACTTC
>NA|TRBV30|TRBJ1-2|once
CAWKKLGADSNYGYTF
TGTGCCTGGAAAAAACTTGGCGCAGACAGCAACTATGGCTACACCTTC
>NA|TRBV5-4|TRBJ2-5|NA
CASSSSGREKKETQYF
TGTGCCAGCAGCTCCTCGGGGAGAGAGAAAAAAGAGACCCAGTACTTC
>TRBD1|TRBV6-6|TRBJ1-1|NA
CASSYPAGTVKNEAFF
TGTGCCAGCAGTTACCCAGCCGGGACAGTCAAGAATGAAGCTTTCTTT
>TRBD1|TRBV30|TRBJ2-3|NA
CAWNGDRVDKYF
TGTGCCTGGAATGGGGACAGGGTTGACAAGTATTTT
>NA|TRBV4-1|TRBJ1-4|NA
CASSLNSQGSNEKLFF
TGCGCCAGCAGCCTAAACTCGCAGGGGTCTAATGAAAAACTGTTTTTT
>NA|TRBV5-8|TRBJ1-1|NA
CASSLEGWGQNTEAFF
TGTGCCAGCAGCTTGGAGGGGTGGGGGCAGAACACTGAAGCTTTCTTT
>TRBD1|TRBV6-5|TRBJ1-1|NA
CASSYDTGGNTEAFF
TGTGCCAGCAGTTACGACACAGGGGGCAACACTGAAGCTTTCTTT
>TRBD1|TRBV11-2|TRBJ1-3|once
CASSLGQGANTIYF
TGTGCCAGCAGCTTAGGGCAGGGGGCGAACACCATATATTTT
>NA|TRBV10-2|TRBJ1-2|NA
CASSDGVNYGYTF
TGCGCCAGCAGTGACGGGGTCAACTATGGCTACACCTTC
>NA|TRBV7-3|TRBJ1-1|NA
CASSLTGGDTEAFF
TGTGCCAGCAGCTTAACGGGGGGGGACACTGAAGCTTTCTTT
>TRBD2|TRBV5-4|TRBJ2-1|NA
CASREAPSGADNEQFF
TGTGCCAGCAGGGAAGCCCCTAGCGGGGCAGACAATGAGCAGTTCTTC
>TRBD1|TRBV7-9|TRBJ2-5|NA
CASSLAVSRDREETQYF
TGTGCCAGCAGCCTTGCCGTCTCCCGGGACAGAGAAGAGACCCAGTACTTC
>NA|TRBV7-2|TRBJ2-7|NA
CASSHPEASLAYEQYF
TGTGCCAGCAGCCACCCGGAGGCTAGCCTCGCCTACGAGCAGTACTTC
>TRBD1|TRBV7-2|TRBJ1-4|NA
CASSSQGAPNEKLFF
TGTGCCAGCAGCTCACAGGGGGCCCCTAATGAAAAACTGTTTTTT
>TRBD2|TRBV9|TRBJ2-7|NA
CASSVAPGGNYEQYF
TGTGCCAGCAGCGTAGCCCCGGGGGGGAACTACGAGCAGTACTTC
>NA|TRBV6-4|TRBJ2-3|NA
CASSEQGLSSTDTQYF
TGTGCCAGCAGTGAACAGGGCCTTTCTAGCACAGATACGCAGTATTTT
>TRBD1|TRBV7-2|TRBJ1-3|few
CASSLGTGGIWNTIYF
TGTGCCAGCAGCTTGGGGACAGGGGGTATTTGGAACACCATATATTTT
>TRBD1|TRBV29-1|TRBJ1-2|NA
CSVVDREDYGYTF
TGCAGCGTTGTCGACAGGGAGGACTATGGCTACACCTTC
>TRBD1|TRBV9|TRBJ1-6|NA
CASSVAGGQGNSPLHF
TGTGCCAGCAGCGTAGCGGGAGGACAGGGAAATTCACCCCTCCACTTT
>TRBD2|TRBV5-1|TRBJ2-3|NA
CASSLPSGGTDTQYF
TGCGCCAGCAGCTTGCCTAGCGGGGGTACAGATACGCAGTATTTT
>TRBD1|TRBV11-2|TRBJ2-7|NA
CASSLVQGVAYEQYF
TGTGCCAGCAGCTTGGTACAGGGGGTTGCCTACGAGCAGTACTTC
>NA|TRBV29-1|TRBJ2-1|once
CSAIPPGNEQFF
TGCAGCGCCATCCCCCCGGGCAATGAGCAGTTCTTC
>NA|TRBV7-3|TRBJ1-3|NA
CASSPDRIGNTIYF
TGTGCCAGCAGCCCCGACAGGATCGGAAACACCATATATTTT
>TRBD2|TRBV4-3|TRBJ2-5|NA
CASSQEWSGGALETQYF
TGCGCCAGCAGCCAAGAGTGGAGCGGGGGGGCGTTGGAGACCCAGTACTTC
>TRBD1|TRBV5-5|TRBJ2-7|NA
CASSLQGAYEQYF
TGTGCCAGCAGCTTACAGGGGGCCTACGAGCAGTACTTC